The 20 T cell receptor beta chains in this list originate from one sample, sequenced in a study of blood T cells in healthy people across ages. Primed by a sample-barcoded 5' primer and a J-beta primer mix, a second PCR proceeded for roughly 7 to 11 cycles. TCRdb called the 5' RACE reads again in MiXCR, with one record for every CDR3 protein. The sample lists under 1,000,000 distinct CDR3 sequences, 35% to 50% occurring once. Material: blood. Receptor source: a man older than 75 in good health.

This clonotype has just a few counts. The rearrangement joins TRBV10-3 to TRBJ2-3, with TRBD1 matching 10 bases. The CDR3 runs 14 residues. V was pared by 6 bases and J by 5 bases, with 5 bases of the junction left unmatched. Germline loops: CDR1 ENHRY, CDR2 SYGVKD. CDR3 sequence (DNA): TGTGCCATCAGAAGCGACAGGGGGCAAGATACGCAGTATTTT. This sequence encodes CAIRSDRGQDTQYF.

This clonotype came up many times. The CDR3, as DNA: TGCAGTGCTAGAGATCCGGGACTAGCGAGCAACAATGAGCAGTTCTTC. Its protein product is CSARDPGLASNNEQFF. The chain couples TRBV20-1 to TRBJ2-1; 10 nucleotides match TRBD2. The ends lost 0 bases at V and 5 bases at J; junction bases unmatched: 7. This CDR3 region has 16 residues. Germline V CDR1 and CDR2: DFQATT, SNEGSKA (reference sequence).

This clonotype was counted between two and nine times. This rearrangement joins TRBV20-1 to TRBJ2-1, with D possibly TRBD2 on 6 matching bases. Germline V gene lookup returns CDR1 DFQATT and CDR2 SNEGSKA (reference sequence). The CDR3 contains 16 residues. V was shortened by 3 bases and J by 6 bases, with 21 bases between the two germline ends. The DNA for the CDR3 is TGCAGTGCTAGTAAACTAGCCAATAGCTGGGGCAATGAGCAGTTCTTC. Protein sequence: CSASKLANSWGNEQFF.

On this clonotype itself: Being one base from a much bigger clone, this may be a read error. The chain employs TRBV9 and TRBJ2-5; D unclear. The CDR3 has 16 amino acids. V lost 4 bases, J lost 11 bases, and 27 bases lay in between. Germline loops: CDR1 SGDLS, CDR2 YYNGEE. CDR3 region: CASSRTSASYYNEQYF. CDR3 DNA: TGTGCCAGCAGCAGAACATCTGCCAGTTACTACAATGAGCAGTACTTC.

The rearrangement links TRBV4-3 to TRBJ2-7, with 7 bases matching TRBD2. Per the germline V gene, CDR1 is LGHNA and CDR2 is YSLEER. The ends lost 1 base at V and 6 bases at J; junction bases unmatched: 12. CDR3 size: 16 residues. DNA for the CDR3: TGCGCCAGCAGCCAAGCGCTGGGGACTACTTTGGGCGAGCAGTACTTC. Encoded protein: CASSQALGTTLGEQYF.

This clonotype was seen at least ten times. The rearrangement joins TRBV5-6 to TRBJ2-5; D uncertain. Trimming shortened V by 4 bases and J by 4 bases, and 14 bases separated the two germline ends. CDR1 and CDR2 from the germline V gene are SGHDT and YYEEEE. The CDR3 spans 14 residues. This chain's CDR3 is CASSPRLMGETQYF. CDR3 nucleotides: TGTGCCAGCAGCCCACGGCTAATGGGAGAGACCCAGTACTTC.

The genes are TRBV7-2 and TRBJ1-1; a possible D gene is TRBD1 (6 bases). V lost 3 bases and J 4 bases, leaving 15 bases between the germline ends. Germline V gene data show CDR1 as SGHTA and CDR2 as FQGNSA. CDR3 size: 15 residues. CDR3 residues: CASSLQGAGATEAFF. CDR3 DNA: TGTGCCAGCAGCTTGCAAGGTGCAGGGGCCACTGAAGCTTTCTTT. Drawing the rest from reference TRBV7-2 and TRBJ1-1, the complete variable domain is GAGVSQSPSNKVTEKGKDVELRCDPISGHTALYWYRQSLGQGLEFLIYFQGNSAPDKSGLPSDRFSAERTGGSVSTLTIQRTQQEDSAVYLCASSLQGAGATEAFFGQGTRLTVV.

J is TRBJ2-3 and V is TRBV20-1; D is undetermined. This CDR3 spans 15 amino acids. Trimming removed 6 bases from V and 0 bases from J, with 16 bases in between. CDR1 and CDR2 from the germline V gene are DFQATT and SNEGSKA (reference sequence). CDR3 sequence: CSAIQRSTSTDTQYF. The CDR3 nucleotides are TGCAGTGCCATACAACGTAGCACTAGCACAGATACGCAGTATTTT.

This sequence joins TRBV10-3 and TRBJ2-3, with D perhaps TRBD1 (6 bases). Deletions cut 6 bases from V and 4 bases from J, with 14 bases between. This CDR3 has 14 residues. The germline gives CDR1 ENHRY, CDR2 SYGVKD. CDR3 sequence: CAIRGDEGADTQYF. The CDR3 nucleotides are TGTGCCATCAGGGGGGACGAGGGGGCAGATACGCAGTATTTT.

The V call is TRBV5-4, the J call TRBJ2-1; 9 bases align to TRBD2. Germline values: CDR1 SGHNT, CDR2 YYREEE (reference sequence). This CDR3 has 16 residues. J was trimmed by 0 bases and V by 4 bases; bases with no gene match: 5. The CDR3 here is CASSELSGGSYNEQFF. In DNA form, the CDR3 reads TGTGCCAGCAGCGAACTTAGCGGGGGCTCCTACAATGAGCAGTTCTTC.

The chain uses TRBV11-3 and TRBJ2-6; D could derive from TRBD1 or TRBD2 (5 bases each). The germline V gene has CDR1 SGHNT and CDR2 YENEEA. CDR3 length equals 15 residues. Trimming cost V 5 bases and J 5 bases, with 13 bases left between them. Here the CDR3 DNA reads TGTGCCAGCAGCGCCGGTGGGGGTCGGGCCAACGTCCTGACTTTC. This codes for CASSAGGGRANVLTF.

This clonotype was seen a few times. V is TRBV4-1 and J is TRBJ2-7; D is possibly TRBD1 (5 bases). Germline CDR1 and CDR2: MGHRA and YSYEKL. V was shortened by 0 bases and J by 2 bases, with 11 bases between the two germline ends. This CDR3 spans 15 amino acids. The CDR3 DNA follows: TGCGCCAGCAGCCAAGATGCTGGACATCCCTACGAGCAGTACTTC. Amino acids: CASSQDAGHPYEQYF.

The chain uses TRBV12-3 or TRBV12-4 and TRBJ2-3; D might be TRBD1 (5 bases). The V end lost 3 bases, the J end lost 3 bases, and 10 bases lay between the germline ends. This CDR3 contains 14 residues. CDR3 sequence (DNA): TGTGCCAGCAGTTTCAGACGGACAACAGATACGCAGTATTTT. Protein sequence: CASSFRRTTDTQYF.

This clonotype was found many times. The chain uses TRBV20-1 and TRBJ2-1; 9 positions agree with TRBD1. V shed 4 bases, J shed 5 bases, and the junction held 9 bases outside the gene matches. Germline lookup yields CDR1 DFQATT and CDR2 SNEGSKA (reference sequence). There are 15 residues in the CDR3. The CDR3 region has the DNA TGCAGTGCTACGTTGGACAGGGGAGGACACAATGAGCAGTTCTTC. Translated: CSATLDRGGHNEQFF.

This clonotype was seen a handful of times. The chain employs TRBV6-1 and TRBJ2-5; D not certain. The CDR3 loop spans 14 amino acids. The germline V and J ends were trimmed by 0 bases and 4 bases, with 9 bases remaining between them. From germline, CDR1 is MNHNS and CDR2 SASEGT. In DNA form, the CDR3 reads TGTGCCAGCAGTGAAGCGCGACCGCGAGAGACCCAGTACTTC. Translated: CASSEARPRETQYF.

This chain uses TRBV14 with TRBJ2-1, with unresolved D. With 0 bases removed from V and 3 bases from J, the gap between germline ends came to 9 bases. CDR3 length: 15 amino acids. Germline values: CDR1 SGHDN, CDR2 FVKESK. The CDR3 DNA follows: TGTGCCAGCAGCCAAGATTGGCGCGACTACAATGAGCAGTTCTTC. Translated: CASSQDWRDYNEQFF.

The V call is TRBV7-8, the J call TRBJ2-4; TRBD1 matches 7 bases. The J call is uncertain, as TRBJ2-7 better fits the DNA end. This CDR3 has 16 residues. The germline CDR1 and CDR2 sequences are SGHVS and FQNEAQ. For the CDR3, the DNA is TGTGCCAGCAGCGCCTTGGCTGACAGGGACCGCTTCGAGCAGTACTTC. The encoded protein is CASSALADRDRFEQYF.

CDR3 DNA sequence: TGTGCCACCAGTGATTTGGTTTCCTCCTACGAGCAGTACTTC. Translating it yields CATSDLVSSYEQYF. J is TRBJ2-7 and V is TRBV24-1, with no clear D. Trimming took off 0 bases at V and 0 bases at J, with 5 bases between the two ends. CDR1 is KGHDR and CDR2 is SFDVKD in the germline V gene. CDR3 length: 14 residues.

This clonotype was picked up a small number of times. Compared with germline, one end of the junction differs, possibly owing to a read error. V gene TRBV29-1 combines with J gene TRBJ2-1; 9 nucleotides line up with TRBD2. With the DNA end fitting TRBJ2-7 better, the J assignment may be wrong. The germline V gene has CDR1 SQVTM and CDR2 ANQGSEA. The CDR3 consists of 15 residues. CDR3 nucleotides: TGCAGCGCTGAATGGACTAGCGAGGCCTACAATGAGCAGTACTTC. Translation gives CSAEWTSEAYNEQYF.

This clonotype was counted a few times. This sequence joins TRBV7-2 and TRBJ2-1; 9 bases align to TRBD2. CDR1 SGHTA and CDR2 FQGNSA come from the germline V gene. The CDR3 loop spans 18 amino acids. V was clipped by 5 bases and J by 6 bases; unmatched bases: 17. The CDR3 here is CASSGINSGSLSGNEQFF. CDR3 coding DNA: TGTGCCAGCAGCGGTATAAATAGCGGGAGTCTGTCGGGCAATGAGCAGTTCTTC.